The T cell receptor (beta chain) described here comes from a study of shared clonotypes between healthy human individuals. The assay used deep level. Method: immunoSEQ multiplex PCR; TCRdb's copy keeps in-frame clones and lacks some. The sample contains around 2.1 million clones, approximately 94% of which appear only once. The CDR3 has 16 residues. Per the germline V gene, CDR1 is SNHLY and CDR2 is FYNNEI. The V and J ends lost 1 base and 5 bases respectively, with 18 bases between them. It was CD45RO-negative cells, positively selected for CCR7, that made up naive CD8 cells, with terminally differentiated effector memory CD45RA+ cells excluded. Findings and limits, study-wide: The study found roughly 5.3% of naive CD4 clonotypes shared across a few donors.

In the case of this clone: Antigen: not known.

Sequencing was done on a sample of naive CD8+ T cells from PBMCs. This chain uses TRBV2 with TRBJ2-7, with D perhaps given as TRBD1 or TRBD2 (5 bases each). This TCR was sampled from a young man in good health. Some clones in this sample may be carry-over from other donors' samples. CDR3 bases: TGTGCCAGCAGTGAAGGTTTGAGGGGCTTAGACCACGAGCAGTACTTC. Protein sequence: CASSEGLRGLDHEQYF.